Here is one TCR beta chain with its context. These data come from a study of cytomegalovirus exposure and HLA in healthy donors. About the study: Genotyping of under 500 donors showed that around 85% belonged to the Caucasian-associated ancestry cluster.

CDR1 is MNHEY, CDR2 SMNVEV, per germline (reference sequence). Germline trimming cut 2 bases from V and 0 bases from J; bases unmatched to any gene: 2. The CDR3 spans 16 residues. Amplification used 60 Vbeta primers and 13 Jbeta primers. In the study's own analysis: Unique TCR beta chains totaled some 78 million in a later count, with around 11 million of them shared. Clones were sequenced by immunoSEQ multiplex PCR, and TCRdb holds only the in-frame ones, with some missing. The V and J calls and the clone size are those of that table, but D and trimming were determined from the DNA. This table has roughly 220,000 clones, about four fifths appearing once.

The chain joins TRBV27 to TRBJ2-4, with 9 bases that match TRBD2. This clonotype originated in a man aged 25-45 years in good health and CMV-seronegative. Material: PBMCs. The CDR3 protein is CASSLVAGVAKNIQYF. The CDR3 DNA is TGTGCCAGCAGTTTAGTAGCGGGGGTAGCCAAAAACATTCAGTACTTC.